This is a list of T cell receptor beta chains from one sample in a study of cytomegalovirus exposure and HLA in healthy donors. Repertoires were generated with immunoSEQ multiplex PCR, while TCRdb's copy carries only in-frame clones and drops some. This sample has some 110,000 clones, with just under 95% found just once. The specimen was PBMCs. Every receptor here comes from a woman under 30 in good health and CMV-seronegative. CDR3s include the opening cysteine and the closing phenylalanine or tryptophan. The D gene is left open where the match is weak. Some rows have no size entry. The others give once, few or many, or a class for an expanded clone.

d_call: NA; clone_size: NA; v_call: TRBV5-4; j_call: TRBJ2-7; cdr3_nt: TGTGCCAGCAGCCGACTCCCTAGCAGTGCCGAGCAGTACTTC; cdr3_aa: CASSRLPSSAEQYF
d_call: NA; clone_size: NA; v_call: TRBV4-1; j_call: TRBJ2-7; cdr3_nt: TGCGCCAGCAGCCAAGTTACGGGAGTCGAGCAGTACTTC; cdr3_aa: CASSQVTGVEQYF
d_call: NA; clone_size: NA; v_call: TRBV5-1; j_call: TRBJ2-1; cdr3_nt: TGCGCCAGCAGCCGCGGGACCCCGCGGGGTGATGAGCAGTTCTTC; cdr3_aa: CASSRGTPRGDEQFF
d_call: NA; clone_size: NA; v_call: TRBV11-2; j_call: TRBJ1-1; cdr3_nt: TGTGCCAGCAGCTTAGTAGTATCCACTGAAGCTTTCTTT; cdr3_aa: CASSLVVSTEAFF
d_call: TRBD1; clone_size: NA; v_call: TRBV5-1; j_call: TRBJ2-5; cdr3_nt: TGCGCCAGCAGTTGGACAGGGGGCGAAGAGACCCAGTACTTC; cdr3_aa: CASSWTGGEETQYF
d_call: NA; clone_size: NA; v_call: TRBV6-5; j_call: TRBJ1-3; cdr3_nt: TGTGCCAGCAGTTGGGGCCGGACCATATATTTT; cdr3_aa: CASSWGRTIYF
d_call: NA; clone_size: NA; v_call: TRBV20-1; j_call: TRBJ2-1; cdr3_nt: TGCAGTGCTCTTCGTGTAAATGAGCAGTTCTTC; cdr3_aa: CSALRVNEQFF
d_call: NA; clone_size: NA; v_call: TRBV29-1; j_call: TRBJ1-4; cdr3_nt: TGCAAACACCATCAAAGCGGATCAACTAATGAAAAACTGTTTTTT; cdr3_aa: CKHHQSGSTNEKLFF
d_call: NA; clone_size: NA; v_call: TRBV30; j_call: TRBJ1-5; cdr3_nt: TGTGCCTGGAGTCTGGACACTAATCAGCCCCAGCATTTT; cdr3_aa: CAWSLDTNQPQHF
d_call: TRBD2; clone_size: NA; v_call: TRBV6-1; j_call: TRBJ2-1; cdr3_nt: TGTGCCAGCACCTCTAGCGGCTCATACAATGAGCAGTTCTTC; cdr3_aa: CASTSSGSYNEQFF
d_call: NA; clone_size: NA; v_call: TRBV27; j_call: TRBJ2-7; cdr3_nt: TGTGCCAGCAGTTTTAGGGGGGAGGGCGAGCAGTACTTC; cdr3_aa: CASSFRGEGEQYF
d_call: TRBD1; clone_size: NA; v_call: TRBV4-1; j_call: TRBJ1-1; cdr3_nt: TGCGCCAGCAGCTCCCGGACAGGGGAAACTGAAGCTTTCTTT; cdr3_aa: CASSSRTGETEAFF
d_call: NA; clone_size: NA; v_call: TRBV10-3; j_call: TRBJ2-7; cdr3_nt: TGTGCCATCAGTGACCCCTTAGCGGTAAGCTCCTACGAGCAGTACTTC; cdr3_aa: CAISDPLAVSSYEQYF
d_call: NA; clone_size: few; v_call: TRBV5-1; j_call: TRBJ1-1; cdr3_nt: TGCGCCAGCAGCTTGGACGGCAGGGGGAACACTGAAGCTTTCTTT; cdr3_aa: CASSLDGRGNTEAFF
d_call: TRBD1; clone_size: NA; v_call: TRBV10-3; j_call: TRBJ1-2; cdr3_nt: TGTGCCATCAGTGCCCCGACAGGGAATGGCTACACCTTC; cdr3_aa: CAISAPTGNGYTF
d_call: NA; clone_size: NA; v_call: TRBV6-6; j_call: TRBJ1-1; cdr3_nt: TGTGCCAGCAGTTACGAGGGGAGGGACACTGAAGCTTTCTTT; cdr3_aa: CASSYEGRDTEAFF
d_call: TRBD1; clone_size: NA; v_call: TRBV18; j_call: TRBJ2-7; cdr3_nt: TGTGCCAGCTCCCTAAGGGATAGGGGGACAGTCGTCTTC; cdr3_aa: CASSLRDRGTVVF
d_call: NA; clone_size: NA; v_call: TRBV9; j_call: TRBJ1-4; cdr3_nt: TGTGCCAGCAGCTTAACCCGGGACTTAGGGGGGGCTAATGAAAAACTGTTTTTT; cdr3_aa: CASSLTRDLGGANEKLFF
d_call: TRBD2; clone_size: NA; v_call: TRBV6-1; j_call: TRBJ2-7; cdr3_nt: TGTGCCAGCAGCTTACTAGCGGGTCCCTACGAGCAGTACTTC; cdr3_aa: CASSLLAGPYEQYF
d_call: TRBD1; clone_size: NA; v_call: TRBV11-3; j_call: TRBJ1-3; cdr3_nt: TGTGCCAGCAGCGTACGTCAGGGGGACACCATATATTTT; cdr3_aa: CASSVRQGDTIYF
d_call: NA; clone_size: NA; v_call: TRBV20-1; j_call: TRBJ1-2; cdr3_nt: TGCAGTGCTAGGGGAGGGGGTGGCTACACCTTC; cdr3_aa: CSARGGGGYTF
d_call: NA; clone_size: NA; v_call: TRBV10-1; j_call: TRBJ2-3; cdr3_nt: TGCGCCAGCAGGCAAGGACTTACAGATACGCAGTATTTT; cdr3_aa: CASRQGLTDTQYF
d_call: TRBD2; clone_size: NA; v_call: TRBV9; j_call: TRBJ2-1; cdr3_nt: TGTGCCAGCAGCGTAGAGGGACTAGTCTCCAGTGAGCAGTTCTTC; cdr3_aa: CASSVEGLVSSEQFF
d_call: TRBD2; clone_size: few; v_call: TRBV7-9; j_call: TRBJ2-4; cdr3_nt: TGTGCCAGCAGCCCCGGGGCTAGCGGGAGAAGGAACATTCAGTACTTC; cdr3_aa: CASSPGASGRRNIQYF
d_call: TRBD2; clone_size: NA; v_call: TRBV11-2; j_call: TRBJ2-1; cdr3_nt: TGTGCCAGCAGTACTAGCGGGGGGTCTAATGAGCAGTTCTTC; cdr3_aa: CASSTSGGSNEQFF
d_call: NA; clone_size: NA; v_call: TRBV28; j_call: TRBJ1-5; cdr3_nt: TGTGCCAGCGGACGAGGGAGCAATCAGCCCCAGCATTTT; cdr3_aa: CASGRGSNQPQHF
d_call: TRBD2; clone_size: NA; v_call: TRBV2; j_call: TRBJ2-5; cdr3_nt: TGTGCCAGCATGTCGGGGGGAGAGACCCAGTACTTC; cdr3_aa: CASMSGGETQYF
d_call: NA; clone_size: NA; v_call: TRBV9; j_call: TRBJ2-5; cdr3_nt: TGTGCCAGCAGCTTGAGGGGGGAGACCCAGTACTTC; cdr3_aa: CASSLRGETQYF
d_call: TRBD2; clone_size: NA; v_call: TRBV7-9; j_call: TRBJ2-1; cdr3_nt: TGTGCCAGCAGCTCCGGGACTAGACTCAATGAGCAGTTCTTC; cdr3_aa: CASSSGTRLNEQFF
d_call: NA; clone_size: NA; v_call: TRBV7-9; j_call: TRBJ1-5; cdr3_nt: TGTGCCAGCAGCTTAGGGGCAGGGGATCCTAGCAATCAGCCCCAGCATTTT; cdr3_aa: CASSLGAGDPSNQPQHF
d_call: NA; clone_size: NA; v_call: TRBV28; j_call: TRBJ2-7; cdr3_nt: TGTGCCAGCAGTTTAGTACAGGGAAACTCCTACGAGCAGTACTTC; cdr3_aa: CASSLVQGNSYEQYF
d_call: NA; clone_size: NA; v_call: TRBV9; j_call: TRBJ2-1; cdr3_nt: TGTGCCAGCAGCGTAAGGTCTAGAGGTCTAGATGAGCAGTTCTTC; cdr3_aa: CASSVRSRGLDEQFF
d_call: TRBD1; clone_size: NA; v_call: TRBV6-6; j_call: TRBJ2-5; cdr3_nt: TGTGCCAGCAGGCGGACAGGAACCACACAAGAGACCCAGTACTTC; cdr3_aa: CASRRTGTTQETQYF
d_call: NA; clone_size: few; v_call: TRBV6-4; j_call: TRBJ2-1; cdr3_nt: TGTGCCAGCAGTGATTGGCCACCCAATGAGCAGTTCTTC; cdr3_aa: CASSDWPPNEQFF
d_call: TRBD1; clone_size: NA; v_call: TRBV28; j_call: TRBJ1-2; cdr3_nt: TGTGCCAGCAGTTTATCCGGGACAGGGGCCTACACTAACTATGGCTACACCTTC; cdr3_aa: CASSLSGTGAYTNYGYTF
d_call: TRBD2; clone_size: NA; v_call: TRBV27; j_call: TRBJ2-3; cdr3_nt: TGTGCCAGCAGTTCCCCCCAAGTAGCGGGGCGAGATACGCAGTATTTT; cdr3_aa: CASSSPQVAGRDTQYF
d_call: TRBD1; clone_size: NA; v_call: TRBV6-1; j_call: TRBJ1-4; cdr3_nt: TGTGCCAGCAGTAGTTCGACAGGGGGCGTCTTAAAACTGTTTTTT; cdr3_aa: CASSSSTGGVLKLFF
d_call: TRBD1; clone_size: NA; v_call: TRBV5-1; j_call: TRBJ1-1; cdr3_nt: TGCGCCAGCAGCTTGGAACAGGGGAGAGCTTTCTTT; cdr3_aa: CASSLEQGRAFF
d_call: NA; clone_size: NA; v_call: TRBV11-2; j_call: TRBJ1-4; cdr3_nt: TGTGCCAGCAGCTTAATGACAGCAACTAATGAAAAACTGTTTTTT; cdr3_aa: CASSLMTATNEKLFF
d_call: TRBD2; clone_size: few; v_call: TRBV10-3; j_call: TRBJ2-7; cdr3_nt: TGTGCCATCAGGGACGGGGGGTATAGCTCCTACGAGCAGTACTTC; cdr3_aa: CAIRDGGYSSYEQYF
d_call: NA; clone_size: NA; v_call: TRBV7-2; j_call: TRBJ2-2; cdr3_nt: TGTGCCAGCAGCTTCTCGGGTCGCACCGGGGAGCTGTTTTTT; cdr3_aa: CASSFSGRTGELFF
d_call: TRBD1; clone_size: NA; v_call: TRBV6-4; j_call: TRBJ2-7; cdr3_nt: TGTGCCAGCAGTCATCCGAGGACAGGACCCTACGAGCAGTACTTC; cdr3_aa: CASSHPRTGPYEQYF